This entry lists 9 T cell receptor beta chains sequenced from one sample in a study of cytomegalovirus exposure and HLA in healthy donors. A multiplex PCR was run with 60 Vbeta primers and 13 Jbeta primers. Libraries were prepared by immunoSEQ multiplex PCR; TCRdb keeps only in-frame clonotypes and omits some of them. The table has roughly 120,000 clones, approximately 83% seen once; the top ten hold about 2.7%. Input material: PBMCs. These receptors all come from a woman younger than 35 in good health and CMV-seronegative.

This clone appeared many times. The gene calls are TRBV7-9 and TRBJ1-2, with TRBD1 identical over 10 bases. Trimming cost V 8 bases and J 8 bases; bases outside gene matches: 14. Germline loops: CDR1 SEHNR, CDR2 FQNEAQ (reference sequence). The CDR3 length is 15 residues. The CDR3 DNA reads TGTGCCAGCCGTAACATCGGGACAGGGGAATGCGGCTACACCTTC. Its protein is CASRNIGTGECGYTF.

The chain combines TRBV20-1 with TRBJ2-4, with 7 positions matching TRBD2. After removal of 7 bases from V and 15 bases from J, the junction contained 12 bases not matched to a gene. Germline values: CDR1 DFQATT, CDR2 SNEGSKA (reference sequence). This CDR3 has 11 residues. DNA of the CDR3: TGCAGTGTTGTCCCGCGGGAGCTCTCGTACTTC. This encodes CSVVPRELSYF.

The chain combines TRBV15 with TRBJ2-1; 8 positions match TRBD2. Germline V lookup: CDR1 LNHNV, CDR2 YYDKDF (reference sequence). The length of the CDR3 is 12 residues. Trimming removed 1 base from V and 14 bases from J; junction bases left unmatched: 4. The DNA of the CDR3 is TGTGCCACCAGCAGAGCGGGGGGGCCCGAGTTCTTC. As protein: CATSRAGGPEFF.

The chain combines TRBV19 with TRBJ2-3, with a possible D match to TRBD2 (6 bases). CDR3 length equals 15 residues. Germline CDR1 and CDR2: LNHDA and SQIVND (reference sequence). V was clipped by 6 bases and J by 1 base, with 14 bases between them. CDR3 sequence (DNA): TGTGCCAGTAGCCCCTCGGGCGGGGGCACAGATACGCAGTATTTT. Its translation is CASSPSGGGTDTQYF.

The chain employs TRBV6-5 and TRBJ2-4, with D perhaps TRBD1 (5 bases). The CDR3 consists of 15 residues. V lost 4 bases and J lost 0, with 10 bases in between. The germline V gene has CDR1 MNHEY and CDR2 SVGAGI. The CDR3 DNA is TGTGCCAGCAGTTTCGGCAGGGTAGCCAAAAACATTCAGTACTTC. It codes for CASSFGRVAKNIQYF.

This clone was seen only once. The CDR3 is CAWRETGILYGYTF. In DNA, the CDR3 is TGTGCCTGGAGGGAGACCGGAATACTCTATGGCTACACCTTC. The rearrangement links TRBV30 to TRBJ1-2, with D unclear. V was cut by 3 bases and J by 4 bases, with 15 bases left in between. The germline V gene encodes CDR1 GTSNPN and CDR2 SVGIG (reference sequence). The CDR3 sequence is 14 residues long. Full variable domain (missing parts from reference TRBV30 and TRBJ1-2): SQTIHQWPATLVQPVGSPLSLECTVEGTSNPNLYWYRQAAGRGLQLLFYSVGIGQISSEVPQNLSASRPQDRQFILSSKKLLLSDSGFYLCAWRETGILYGYTFGSGTRLTVV.

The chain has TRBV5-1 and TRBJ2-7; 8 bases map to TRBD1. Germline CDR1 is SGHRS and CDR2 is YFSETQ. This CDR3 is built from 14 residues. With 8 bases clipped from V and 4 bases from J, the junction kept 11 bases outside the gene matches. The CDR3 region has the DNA TGCGCCAGTGCACAACAGGGGGGCAAGTACGAGCAGTACTTC. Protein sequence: CASAQQGGKYEQYF. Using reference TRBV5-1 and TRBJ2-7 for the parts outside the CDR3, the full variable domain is KAGVTQTPRYLIKTRGQQVTLSCSPISGHRSVSWYQQTPGQGLQFLFEYFSETQRNKGNFPGRFSGRQFSNSRSEMNVSTLELGDSALYLCASAQQGGKYEQYFGPGTRLTVT.

CDR3 nucleotide sequence: TGCGCCAGCAGCCCTTGGACAGGGGGGAGAAATGAGCAGTTCTTC. It codes for CASSPWTGGRNEQFF. J is TRBJ2-1 and V is TRBV4-1; 10 bases are a match to TRBD1. Germline V gene data show CDR1 as MGHRA and CDR2 as YSYEKL. CDR3 length equals 15 residues. V trimming: 4 bases; J trimming: 7 bases; junction bases outside the gene matches: 7.

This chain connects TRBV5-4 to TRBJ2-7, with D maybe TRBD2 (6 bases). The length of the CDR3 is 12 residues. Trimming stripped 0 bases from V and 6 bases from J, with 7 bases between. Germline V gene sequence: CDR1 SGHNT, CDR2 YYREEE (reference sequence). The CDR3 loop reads CASSLEGGEQYV. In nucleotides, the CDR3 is TGTGCCAGCAGCTTGGAGGGAGGCGAGCAGTACGTC.